The clone carrying this T cell receptor (beta chain) is a singleton in its sample. Germline-derived CDR1 and CDR2 are MNHEY and SMNVEV (reference sequence). This CDR3 region has 13 residues. V dropped 6 bases and J dropped 13 bases, with 18 bases sitting between them. The data belong to a study of control samples from healthy donors and cancer patients. Here immunoSEQ multiplex PCR was the method, and the copy in TCRdb shows in-frame clones only, minus some. The repertoire has approximately 98,000 clones, just under 85% of them found once; the top ten carry about 5.9%. The sequence was collected from a man aged 18 to 35 in good health. The rearrangement links TRBV27 to TRBJ1-4; TRBD1 is a possible D gene (6 bases). Input material: blood. The CDR3 region has the DNA TGTGCCAGCAGAGAACTAACAGGGAAGATACTGTTTTTT. Protein sequence: CASRELTGKILFF. Full variable domain (remainder filled in from reference TRBV27 and TRBJ1-4): EAQVTQNPRYLITVTGKKLTVTCSQNMNHEYMSWYRQDPGLGLRQIYYSMNVEVTDKGDVPEGYKVSRKEKRNFPLILESPSPNQTSLYFCASRELTGKILFFGSGTQLSVL.